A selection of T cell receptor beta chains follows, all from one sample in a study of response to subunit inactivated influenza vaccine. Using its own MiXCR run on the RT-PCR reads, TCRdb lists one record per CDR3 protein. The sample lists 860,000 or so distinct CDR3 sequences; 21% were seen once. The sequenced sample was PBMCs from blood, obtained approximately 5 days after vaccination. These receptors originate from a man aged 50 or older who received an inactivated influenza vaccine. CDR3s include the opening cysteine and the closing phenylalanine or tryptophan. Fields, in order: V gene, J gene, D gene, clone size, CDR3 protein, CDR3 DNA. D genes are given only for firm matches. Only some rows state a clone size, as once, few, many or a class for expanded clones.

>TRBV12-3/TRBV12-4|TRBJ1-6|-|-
CASSLGDFLKRASPLHF
TGTGCCAGCAGTTTAGGTGATTTTCTCAAGAGGGCTTCACCCCTCCACTTT
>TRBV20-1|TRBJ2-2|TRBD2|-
CSARVGEGRSAGELFF
TGCAGTGCTAGAGTGGGGGAGGGGAGATCGGCCGGGGAGCTGTTTTTT
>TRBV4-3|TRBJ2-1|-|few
CASSLVGTLYTEQFF
TGCGCCAGCAGCCTCGTCGGGACTCTTTACACCGAGCAGTTCTTC
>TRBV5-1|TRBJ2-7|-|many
CASSLAGRGYEQYF
TGCGCCAGCAGCTTGGCAGGTCGGGGATACGAGCAGTACTTC
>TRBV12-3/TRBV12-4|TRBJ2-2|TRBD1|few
CASSPLQGNPHAGELFF
TGTGCCAGCAGCCCGCTACAGGGGAACCCCCACGCCGGGGAGCTGTTTTTT
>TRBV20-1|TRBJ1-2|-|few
CSASGTNYGYTF
TGCAGTGCTAGCGGGACTAACTATGGCTACACCTTC
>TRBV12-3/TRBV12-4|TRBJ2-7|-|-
CASSLGASGVYEQYF
TGTGCCAGCAGTTTAGGGGCATCCGGAGTCTACGAGCAGTACTTC
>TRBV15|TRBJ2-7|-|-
CATSNYVGPNYEQYF
TGTGCCACCAGCAATTATGTGGGGCCAAACTACGAGCAGTACTTC
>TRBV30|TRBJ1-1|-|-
CAWSPARHRNTEAFF
TGTGCCTGGAGTCCCGCGCGGCACAGGAACACTGAAGCTTTCTTT
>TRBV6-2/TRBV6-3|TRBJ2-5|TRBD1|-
CASSYRYNRGLRETQYF
TGTGCCAGCAGTTACCGGTACAACAGGGGGCTGCGGGAGACCCAGTACTTC
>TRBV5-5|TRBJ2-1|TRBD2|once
CASSLILAGAFDEQFF
TGTGCCAGCAGCTTGATACTAGCGGGGGCGTTCGATGAGCAGTTCTTC
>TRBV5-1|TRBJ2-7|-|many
CASSLSGTAYEQYF
TGCGCCAGCAGCCTATCCGGGACCGCCTACGAGCAGTACTTC
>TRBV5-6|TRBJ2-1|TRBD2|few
CASSLYLRGGEREQFF
TGTGCCAGCAGCTTGTATCTGCGGGGGGGCGAACGTGAGCAGTTCTTC
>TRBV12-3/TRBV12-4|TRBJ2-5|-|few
CASGTQGGLETQYF
TGTGCCAGCGGGACACAGGGGGGGTTAGAGACCCAGTACTTC
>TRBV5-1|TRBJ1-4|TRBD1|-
CASSNTGQGSPEKLFF
TGCGCCAGCAGCAACACCGGACAGGGATCACCTGAAAAACTGTTTTTT
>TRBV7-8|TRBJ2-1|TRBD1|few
CASSLAGQVQNEQFF
TGTGCCAGCAGCTTAGCGGGACAGGTGCAGAATGAGCAGTTCTTC
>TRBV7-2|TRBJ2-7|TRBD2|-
CASSLVSSGRSEQYF
TGTGCCAGCAGCTTAGTTTCTAGCGGGAGGAGCGAGCAGTACTTC
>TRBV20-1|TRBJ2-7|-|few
CSARRRAAYEQYF
TGCAGTGCTAGAAGGCGGGCTGCCTACGAGCAGTACTTC
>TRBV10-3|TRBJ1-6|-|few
CAISERTPSNSPLHF
TGTGCCATCAGTGAGAGGACACCCTCTAATTCACCCCTCCACTTT
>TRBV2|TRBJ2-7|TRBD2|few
CASRVAGPYEQYF
TGTGCCAGTCGAGTAGCGGGACCCTACGAGCAGTACTTC
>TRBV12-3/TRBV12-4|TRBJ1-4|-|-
CASSLISQGVNEKLFF
TGTGCCAGCAGTTTAATTTCGCAGGGAGTTAATGAAAAACTGTTTTTT
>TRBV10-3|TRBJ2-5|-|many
CAISESAETQYF
TGTGCCATCAGTGAGTCAGCAGAGACCCAGTACTTC
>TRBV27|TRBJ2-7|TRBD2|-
CASSLWVAGGIYEQYF
TGTGCCAGCAGTTTATGGGTAGCGGGAGGAATCTACGAGCAGTACTTC
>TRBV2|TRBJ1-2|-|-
CASSEAPGYGYTF
TGTGCCAGCAGTGAAGCGCCGGGTTATGGCTACACCTTC
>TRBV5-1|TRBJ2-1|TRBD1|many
CASSSTGASYNEQFF
TGCGCCAGCAGCTCGACAGGGGCGTCCTACAATGAGCAGTTCTTC
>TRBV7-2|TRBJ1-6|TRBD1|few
CASSPGTGYNSPLHF
TGTGCCAGCAGCCCTGGGACAGGCTATAATTCACCCCTCCACTTT
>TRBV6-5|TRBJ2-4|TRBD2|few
CASSYSRLAGFKNIQYF
TGTGCCAGCAGTTACTCCCGGCTAGCGGGATTCAAAAACATTCAGTACTTC
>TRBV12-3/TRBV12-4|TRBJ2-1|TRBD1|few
CASSWPGQGGREQFF
TGTGCCAGCAGTTGGCCGGGACAGGGGGGTCGGGAGCAGTTCTTC
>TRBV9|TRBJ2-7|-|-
CASSVESSGHYAQYF
TGTGCCAGCAGCGTAGAGTCCAGCGGCCATTACGCGCAGTACTTC
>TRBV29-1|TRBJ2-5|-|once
CSVDGATMGETQYF
TGCAGCGTTGATGGGGCCACAATGGGGGAGACCCAGTACTTC
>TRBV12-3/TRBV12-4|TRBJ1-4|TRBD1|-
CASSRTGLNEKLFF
TGTGCCAGCAGTCGGACAGGCCTTAATGAAAAACTGTTTTTT
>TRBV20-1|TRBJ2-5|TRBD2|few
CSAREPAGGRRGTQYF
TGCAGTGCTAGAGAACCAGCGGGAGGACGTAGGGGGACCCAGTACTTC
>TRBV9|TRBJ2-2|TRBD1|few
CASSAPGQGVTGELFF
TGTGCCAGCAGCGCACCGGGACAGGGGGTGACCGGGGAGCTGTTTTTT
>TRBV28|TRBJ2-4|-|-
CASIGAAAEAKNIQYF
TGTGCCAGCATAGGGGCCGCGGCGGAAGCCAAAAACATTCAGTACTTC
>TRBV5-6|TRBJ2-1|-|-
CASSSGVRGFDEQFF
TGTGCCAGCAGCTCGGGCGTTCGGGGTTTCGATGAGCAGTTCTTC
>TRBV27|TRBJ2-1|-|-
CASSISGPTNEQFF
TGTGCCAGCAGTATTAGCGGACCTACGAATGAGCAGTTCTTC
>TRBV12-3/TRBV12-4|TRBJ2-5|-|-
CASRRGQCPQETQYF
TGTGCCAGCAGACGCGGACAGTGTCCGCAAGAGACCCAGTACTTC
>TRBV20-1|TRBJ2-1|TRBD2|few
CSAYARSGWGGNEQFF
TGCAGTGCTTACGCCCGTTCTGGCTGGGGGGGCAATGAGCAGTTCTTC
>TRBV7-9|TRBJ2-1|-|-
CASIIPGTRHNEQFF
TGTGCCAGCATCATCCCGGGAACCAGACACAATGAGCAGTTCTTC